The present entry profiles one T cell receptor beta chain with its context. The antigen is undetermined. Sequencing used immunoSEQ multiplex PCR; TCRdb keeps in-frame clones, though not all of them. In the table there are roughly 66,000 clones, approximately 82% of which are singletons. The data derive from a study of radiotherapy plus CTLA-4 blockade in lung cancer. Study information: Objective responses were documented in over 15% of patients, with disease control in about 29%.

Study-level results: Alongside interferon-beta, early blood T cell clone dynamics were reportedly the best predictor of response. The study found tumor-derived TCR clones expanded in blood after radiotherapy plus ipilimumab.

Patients in the study, people with chemo-refractory metastatic non-small-cell lung cancer, received focal radiation plus ipilimumab CTLA-4 blockade. This CDR3 region has 14 residues. Germline-derived CDR1 and CDR2 are LNHDA and SQIVND (reference sequence). The V gene end was trimmed by 3 bases and the J gene end by 4 bases; junction bases not matched to a gene: 4. V and J are TRBV19 and TRBJ1-1; 8 positions agree with TRBD1. The sequencing here drew on peripheral blood, taken from a patient treated with radiotherapy plus ipilimumab. This clonotype was obtained from a human donor with non-small cell lung cancer who had a partial response to radiotherapy plus ipilimumab. CDR3 DNA sequence: TGTGCCAGTAGTATCAGGGGGCGGGTCACTGAAGCTTTCTTT. Amino acids: CASSIRGRVTEAFF. Based on the CDR3 plus reference TRBV19 and TRBJ1-1, the full variable domain is DGGITQSPKYLFRKEGQNVTLSCEQNLNHDAMYWYRQDPGQGLRLIYYSQIVNDFQKGDIAEGYSVSREKKESFPLTVTSAQKNPTAFYLCASSIRGRVTEAFFGQGTRLTVV.